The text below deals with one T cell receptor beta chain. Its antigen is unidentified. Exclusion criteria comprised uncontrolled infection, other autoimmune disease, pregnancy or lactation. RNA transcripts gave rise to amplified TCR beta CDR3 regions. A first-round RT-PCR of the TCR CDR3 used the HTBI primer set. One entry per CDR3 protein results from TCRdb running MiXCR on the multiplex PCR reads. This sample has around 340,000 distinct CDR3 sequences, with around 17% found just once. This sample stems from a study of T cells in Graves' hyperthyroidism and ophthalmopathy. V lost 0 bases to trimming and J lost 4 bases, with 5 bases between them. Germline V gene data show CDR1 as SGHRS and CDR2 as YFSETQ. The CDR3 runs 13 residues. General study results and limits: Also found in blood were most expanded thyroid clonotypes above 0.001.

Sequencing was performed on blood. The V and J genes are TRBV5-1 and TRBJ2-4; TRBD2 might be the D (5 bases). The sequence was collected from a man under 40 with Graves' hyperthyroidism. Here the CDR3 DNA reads TGCGCCAGCAGCTTGGGACTAAAAAACATTCAGTACTTC. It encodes CASSLGLKNIQYF.